One sample yielded the 16 T cell receptor beta chains listed below, sequenced in a study of response to subunit inactivated influenza vaccine. MiXCR, applied by TCRdb to the RT-PCR reads, yields one record per CDR3 protein. The table has about 520,000 distinct CDR3 sequences, more than 7% seen once. The sequences come from PBMCs from blood, collected about 23 months after vaccination. The receptor source for this set is a man aged 45-69 years who received an inactivated influenza vaccine.

This clonotype was seen a few times. The chain carries TRBV7-2 and TRBJ2-7, with 11 bases aligning to TRBD2. The trim removed 2 bases at V and 6 bases at J, leaving 12 bases unmatched. The CDR3 sequence is 17 residues long. Germline loops: CDR1 SGHTA, CDR2 FQGNSA. The CDR3: CASSLFPLAGGHLEQYF. In DNA, the CDR3 is TGTGCCAGCAGCTTATTCCCCCTAGCGGGGGGCCACCTCGAGCAGTACTTC.

This clonotype was seen only a few times. The chain combines TRBV4-3 with TRBJ1-3; D remains ambiguous. The CDR3 sequence is 15 residues long. CDR1 and CDR2 (germline): LGHNA, YSLEER. Trimming took 5 bases from V and 4 from J, leaving 15 bases between them. The CDR3 region is CASSLQRRAGNTIYF. The CDR3 DNA is TGCGCCAGCAGCTTGCAAAGAAGGGCCGGAAACACCATATATTTT.

This clonotype has just a few counts. This sequence joins TRBV20-1 and TRBJ1-5, with D possibly being TRBD1 (5 bases). This CDR3 has 14 amino acids. V lost 1 base and J lost 3, with 10 bases in between. Germline CDR1 DFQATT, CDR2 SNEGSKA (reference sequence). CDR3 bases: TGCAGTGCTAGAGCTGGACAACCCAATCAGCCCCAGCATTTT. Protein: CSARAGQPNQPQHF.

The chain combines TRBV6-1 with TRBJ1-5; 11 positions agree with TRBD1. The CDR3 is made up of 15 amino acids. The germline V gene has CDR1 MNHNS and CDR2 SASEGT. Trimming removed 5 bases from V and 5 bases from J; junction bases left unmatched: 5. CDR3 bases: TGTGCCAGCAGTACAGGACAGGGGGCCCATCAGCCCCAGCATTTT. The encoded protein is CASSTGQGAHQPQHF.

This clonotype has a handful of counts. The chain combines TRBV6-2 or TRBV6-3 with TRBJ2-3, with 10 positions matching TRBD2. This CDR3 comprises 16 residues. Trimming at V came to 7 bases and at J to 2 bases, leaving 9 bases not matched to a gene. Germline CDR1 reads MNHEY; CDR2 reads SVGEGT. CDR3 nucleotide sequence: TGTGCCAGCAAGCCTCTCGGGACTAGCGACACAGATACGCAGTATTTT. This encodes CASKPLGTSDTDTQYF.

This clonotype was detected only a few times. The chain uses TRBV2 and TRBJ2-7; possibly TRBD1 or TRBD2 for D (5 bases each). The V gene lost 3 bases and the J gene lost 2 bases, with 14 bases spanning the gap. The V gene's germline CDR1 is SNHLY and CDR2 FYNNEI. The CDR3 runs to 15 residues. The DNA for the CDR3 is TGTGCCAGCAGTGATCCCGGGGCCAGGGCCTACGAGCAGTACTTC. This gives the protein CASSDPGARAYEQYF.

This clonotype was counted a few times. The rearrangement joins TRBV7-2 to TRBJ2-7; D is ambiguous. The CDR3 is 11 amino acids. CDR1 is SGHTA and CDR2 is FQGNSA in the germline V gene. V was trimmed by 7 bases and J by 3 bases, leaving 7 bases between them. The DNA for the CDR3 is TGTGCCAGCACCGTAGGCTACGAGCAGTACTTC. Amino acid sequence: CASTVGYEQYF.

This clonotype was seen only a few times. The rearrangement joins TRBV7-9 to TRBJ2-3; D unclear. V was shortened by 1 base and J by 6 bases, with 5 bases between the two germline ends. Per germline, CDR1 SEHNR and CDR2 FQNEAQ (reference sequence). This CDR3 is 12 amino acids long. The CDR3 sequence: CASSLEPDTQYF. The DNA of the CDR3 is TGTGCCAGCAGCTTAGAACCGGATACGCAGTATTTT.

A note on this clonotype: With a much larger clone just one base away, this may be a read error. The chain joins TRBV5-1 to TRBJ2-3, with D perhaps TRBD1 or TRBD2 (5 bases each). The CDR3 loop spans 14 amino acids. Trimming stripped 4 bases from V and 2 bases from J, with 11 bases between. Germline-derived CDR1 and CDR2 are SGHRS and YFSETQ. CDR3: CASSAGTDTDTQYF. The CDR3, as DNA: TGCGCCAGCAGCGCCGGGACCGACACAGATACGCAGTATTTT. Together with reference TRBV5-1 and TRBJ2-3, the CDR3 gives the full variable domain: KAGVTQTPRYLIKTRGQQVTLSCSPISGHRSVSWYQQTPGQGLQFLFEYFSETQRNKGNFPGRFSGRQFSNSRSEMNVSTLELGDSALYLCASSAGTDTDTQYFGPGTRLTVL.

This clonotype was found a few times. For the CDR3, the DNA is TGTGCCAGCAATGGCGGGAGGGCCTTGGGTGAGCAGTTCTTC. This codes for CASNGGRALGEQFF. The gene calls are TRBV6-1 and TRBJ2-1; TRBD2 aligns across 9 bases. This CDR3 has 14 residues. Germline V lookup: CDR1 MNHNS, CDR2 SASEGT. V lost 7 bases to trimming and J lost 9 bases; unmatched junction nucleotides: 10.

This clonotype was counted ten times or more. This chain joins TRBV7-2 and TRBJ2-1; D remains ambiguous. Per the germline V gene, CDR1 is SGHTA and CDR2 is FQGNSA. V lost 5 bases to trimming and J lost 9 bases, with 17 bases between them. The CDR3 has 14 residues. CDR3 residues: CASSLVDRLTEQFF. The CDR3 nucleotides read TGTGCCAGCAGCCTCGTGGACCGCCTAACTGAGCAGTTCTTC.

This clonotype was picked up a small number of times. The chain carries TRBV5-1 and TRBJ2-3; D not resolved. V was clipped by 4 bases and J by 4 bases, with 22 bases between them. This CDR3 spans 17 amino acids. Germline CDR1 reads SGHRS; CDR2 reads YFSETQ. CDR3: CASSKVLIQSRADTQYF. The CDR3 DNA is TGCGCCAGCAGCAAGGTTTTGATCCAGTCACGCGCAGATACGCAGTATTTT. The full variable domain, in which reference TRBV5-1 and TRBJ2-3 provide the parts outside the CDR3, is KAGVTQTPRYLIKTRGQQVTLSCSPISGHRSVSWYQQTPGQGLQFLFEYFSETQRNKGNFPGRFSGRQFSNSRSEMNVSTLELGDSALYLCASSKVLIQSRADTQYFGPGTRLTVL.

The V call is TRBV20-1, the J call TRBJ2-1; the D call may be TRBD1 or TRBD2 (6 bases each). Looked up from germline, CDR1 is DFQATT and CDR2 is SNEGSKA (reference sequence). The CDR3 contains 14 residues. The ends were cut back, 6 bases at V and 5 bases at J, with 17 bases in the middle. The CDR3: CSALRGGLDNEQFF. The CDR3 nucleotides read TGCAGTGCCCTTAGAGGGGGGCTGGACAATGAGCAGTTCTTC.

There are many counts of this clonotype. The genes are TRBV20-1 and TRBJ1-1; D is unclear. The CDR3 covers 12 residues. CDR1 is DFQATT and CDR2 is SNEGSKA in the germline V gene (reference sequence). V dropped 6 bases and J dropped 0 bases, with 8 bases sitting between them. DNA of the CDR3: TGCAGTGCCGTGGTCATGAACACTGAAGCTTTCTTT. Translated, it gives CSAVVMNTEAFF.

This clonotype showed up many times. This chain connects TRBV20-1 to TRBJ2-2, with 11 bases fitting TRBD2. Unmatched junction bases numbered 6, after V lost 0 bases and J lost 3 bases. This CDR3 comprises 17 residues. Germline V gives CDR1 DFQATT, CDR2 SNEGSKA (reference sequence). The CDR3 loop reads CSARDLGTSGYTGELFF. The CDR3, as DNA: TGCAGTGCTAGAGATCTCGGGACTAGCGGATACACCGGGGAGCTGTTTTTT.

This clonotype was picked up a small number of times. The J gene is TRBJ2-5, the V gene TRBV5-1; D is uncertain. This CDR3 has 13 residues. Germline V CDR1 and CDR2: SGHRS, YFSETQ. Trimming removed 3 bases at V and 0 bases at J, with 6 bases between. The CDR3 region is CASSSAYQETQYF. CDR3 DNA sequence: TGCGCCAGCAGCTCAGCGTACCAAGAGACCCAGTACTTC.